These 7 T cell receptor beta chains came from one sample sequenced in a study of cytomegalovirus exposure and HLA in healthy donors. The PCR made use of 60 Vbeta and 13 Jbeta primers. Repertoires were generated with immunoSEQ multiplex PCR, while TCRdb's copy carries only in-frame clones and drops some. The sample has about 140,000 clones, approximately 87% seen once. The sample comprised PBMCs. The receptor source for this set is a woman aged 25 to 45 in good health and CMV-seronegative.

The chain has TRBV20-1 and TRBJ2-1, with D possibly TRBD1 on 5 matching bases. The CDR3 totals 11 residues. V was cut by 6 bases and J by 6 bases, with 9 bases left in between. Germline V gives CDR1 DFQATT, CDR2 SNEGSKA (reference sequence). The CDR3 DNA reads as TGCAGTGCGGAGACAGCCAATGAGCAGTTCTTC. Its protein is CSAETANEQFF.

CDR3 sequence reads: CASSILDNPKAFF. Written as DNA, the CDR3 is TGTGCCAGTAGTATCCTTGACAACCCTAAAGCTTTCTTT. The chain joins TRBV19 to TRBJ1-1; D is undetermined. CDR1 and CDR2 (germline): LNHDA, SQIVND (reference sequence). Trimming removed 3 bases at V and 9 bases at J, with 14 bases between. The CDR3 is 13 amino acids.

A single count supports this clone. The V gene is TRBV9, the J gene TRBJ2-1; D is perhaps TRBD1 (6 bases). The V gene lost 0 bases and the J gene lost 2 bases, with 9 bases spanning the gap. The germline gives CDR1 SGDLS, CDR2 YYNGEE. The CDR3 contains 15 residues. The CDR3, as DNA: TGTGCCAGCAGCGTAGTTGGGGGCGCCTACAATGAGCAGTTCTTC. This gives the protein CASSVVGGAYNEQFF.

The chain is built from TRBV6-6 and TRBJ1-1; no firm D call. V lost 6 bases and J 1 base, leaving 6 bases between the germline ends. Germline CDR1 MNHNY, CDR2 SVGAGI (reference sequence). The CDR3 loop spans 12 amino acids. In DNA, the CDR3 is TGTGCCAGCAGCCAATGGAACACTGAAGCTTTCTTT. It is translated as CASSQWNTEAFF.

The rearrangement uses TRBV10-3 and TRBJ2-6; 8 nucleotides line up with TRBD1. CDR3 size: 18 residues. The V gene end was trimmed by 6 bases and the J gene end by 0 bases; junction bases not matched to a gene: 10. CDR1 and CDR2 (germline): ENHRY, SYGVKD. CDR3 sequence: CAISPGQGRSSGANVLTF. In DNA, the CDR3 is TGTGCCATCAGCCCTGGACAGGGACGATCCTCTGGGGCCAACGTCCTGACTTTC.

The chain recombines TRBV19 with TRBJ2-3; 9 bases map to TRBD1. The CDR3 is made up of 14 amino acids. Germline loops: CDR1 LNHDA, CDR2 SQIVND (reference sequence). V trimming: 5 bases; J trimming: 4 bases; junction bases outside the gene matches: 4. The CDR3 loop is CASSWTGAADTQYF. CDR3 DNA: TGTGCCAGTAGTTGGACAGGGGCAGCAGATACGCAGTATTTT. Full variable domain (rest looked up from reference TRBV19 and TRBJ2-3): DGGITQSPKYLFRKEGQNVTLSCEQNLNHDAMYWYRQDPGQGLRLIYYSQIVNDFQKGDIAEGYSVSREKKESFPLTVTSAQKNPTAFYLCASSWTGAADTQYFGPGTRLTVL.

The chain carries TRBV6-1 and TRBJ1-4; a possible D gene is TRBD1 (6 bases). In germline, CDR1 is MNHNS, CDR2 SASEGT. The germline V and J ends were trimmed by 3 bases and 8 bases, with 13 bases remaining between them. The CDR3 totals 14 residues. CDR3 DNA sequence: TGTGCCAGCAGTGATCCCTGGACAGTCGAAAAACTGTTTTTT. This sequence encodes CASSDPWTVEKLFF.